Each of the 32 T cell receptor beta chains below was sequenced from the same sample in a study of early T cells in non-severe SARS-CoV-2 infection. Each CDR3 protein gets one entry after TCRdb re-called the 5' RACE reads with MiXCR. Of tens of thousands of distinct CDR3 sequences listed, 5.5% to 7% were seen once; the top ten hold 3.4%. The starting material was whole blood, obtained at baseline. Source of these receptors: an adult who was a healthcare worker with PCR-confirmed SARS-CoV-2 infection or an uninfected control (not recorded which).

The chain uses TRBV10-3 and TRBJ2-3; tentative D call: TRBD2 (5 bases). The CDR3 length is 16 residues. Trimming shortened V by 0 bases and J by 4 bases, and 14 bases separated the two germline ends. CDR1 and CDR2 from the germline V gene are ENHRY and SYGVKD. CDR3 loop: CAISESPAVGADTQYF. The CDR3 coding sequence is TGTGCCATCAGTGAGTCCCCAGCGGTAGGCGCAGATACGCAGTATTTT.

This clonotype showed up many times. J is TRBJ2-3 and V is TRBV4-1, with D uncertain. The V and J ends lost 4 bases and 5 bases respectively, with 13 bases between them. This CDR3 has 14 residues. Germline CDR1 is MGHRA and CDR2 is YSYEKL. DNA for the CDR3: TGCGCCAGCAGCCCCAGCCAGGTCCAAGATACGCAGTATTTT. It encodes CASSPSQVQDTQYF.

This clonotype was seen ten or more times. This chain uses TRBV7-2 with TRBJ2-5, with TRBD2 as a possible D gene (7 bases). V shed 5 bases and J shed 4 bases, with 20 bases lying between them. Germline loops: CDR1 SGHTA, CDR2 FQGNSA. This CDR3 contains 16 residues. The CDR3, as DNA: TGTGCCAGCAGCCCCCCGAGGGGGGAGGGCCCAGAGACCCAGTACTTC. Its translation is CASSPPRGEGPETQYF. Filled out from reference TRBV7-2 and TRBJ2-5, the complete variable domain reads GAGVSQSPSNKVTEKGKDVELRCDPISGHTALYWYRQSLGQGLEFLIYFQGNSAPDKSGLPSDRFSAERTGGSVSTLTIQRTQQEDSAVYLCASSPPRGEGPETQYFGPGTRLLVL.

This rearrangement joins TRBV5-1 to TRBJ1-2; perhaps TRBD1 as D (5 bases). Germline V gene data show CDR1 as SGHRS and CDR2 as YFSETQ. V lost 0 bases and J lost 1, with 7 bases in between. The CDR3 totals 14 residues. The CDR3 sequence is CASSLEGYNYGYTF. For the CDR3, the DNA is TGCGCCAGCAGCTTGGAGGGGTATAACTATGGCTACACCTTC. Combining the CDR3 with reference TRBV5-1 and TRBJ1-2 gives the whole variable domain KAGVTQTPRYLIKTRGQQVTLSCSPISGHRSVSWYQQTPGQGLQFLFEYFSETQRNKGNFPGRFSGRQFSNSRSEMNVSTLELGDSALYLCASSLEGYNYGYTFGSGTRLTVV.

This clonotype showed up many times. V is TRBV3-1 and J is TRBJ2-3; 9 nucleotides agree with TRBD1. Germline V gene lookup returns CDR1 LGHDT and CDR2 YNNKEL (reference sequence). The trim removed 1 base at V and 4 bases at J, leaving 6 bases unmatched. This CDR3 spans 16 amino acids. Here the CDR3 DNA reads TGTGCCAGCAGCCAAGCCCCGGGACAGGGTCCAGATACGCAGTATTTT. Translation: CASSQAPGQGPDTQYF.

This clonotype has at least ten counts. The rearrangement joins TRBV10-3 to TRBJ2-6; TRBD1 matches at 9 bases. Unmatched junction bases numbered 13, after V lost 6 bases and J lost 4 bases. The CDR3 is 18 residues long. Germline V gene data show CDR1 as ENHRY and CDR2 as SYGVKD. The CDR3 DNA sequence: TGTGCCATCAGGCAGCGGGACAGGGAAAGATCCGGGGCCAACGTCCTGACTTTC. This translates into CAIRQRDRERSGANVLTF.

This clonotype was seen ten or more times. The gene calls are TRBV11-2 and TRBJ2-1; the match to TRBD1 covers 7 bases. Trimming cost V 9 bases and J 6 bases; bases outside gene matches: 14. Per the germline V gene, CDR1 is SGHAT and CDR2 is FQNNGV. The CDR3 spans 15 residues. The DNA of the CDR3 is TGTGCCAGTCTTAAGATGGGACAGAGGGTCAATGAGCAGTTCTTC. Translated, it gives CASLKMGQRVNEQFF.

This clonotype was counted many times. This chain connects TRBV20-1 to TRBJ2-2, with 8 positions matching TRBD2. The germline V gene encodes CDR1 DFQATT and CDR2 SNEGSKA (reference sequence). This CDR3 has 15 amino acids. With 6 bases clipped from V and 5 bases from J, the junction kept 11 bases outside the gene matches. The chain's CDR3 is CSAPTLSSGTGELFF. The CDR3 DNA follows: TGCAGTGCCCCGACTCTGTCTAGCGGGACCGGGGAGCTGTTTTTT.

This clonotype showed up many times. The chain recombines TRBV27 with TRBJ1-2; D is uncertain. The V and J ends lost 4 bases and 2 bases respectively, with 14 bases between them. The CDR3 has 15 amino acids. Germline-derived CDR1 and CDR2 are MNHEY and SMNVEV (reference sequence). This CDR3 is CASSSGRPINYGYTF. The CDR3 DNA reads TGTGCCAGCAGTTCTGGCAGGCCTATCAACTATGGCTACACCTTC.

Turning to this clonotype: A clone one base away is much larger, so this may be a read error. The genes are TRBV28 and TRBJ2-7, with 10 nucleotides matching TRBD2. Germline V lookup: CDR1 MDHEN, CDR2 SYDVKM. The CDR3 consists of 14 residues. This chain's CDR3 is CASSFSGGTYERYF. The CDR3 DNA sequence: TGTGCCAGCAGTTTTAGCGGGGGGACCTACGAGCGGTACTTC.

This clonotype was counted ten times or more. The rearrangement links TRBV29-1 to TRBJ1-1; 7 bases match TRBD1. Germline values: CDR1 SQVTM, CDR2 ANQGSEA. With 2 bases clipped from V and 0 bases from J, the junction kept 3 bases outside the gene matches. The CDR3 is made up of 14 amino acids. CDR3 sequence reads: CSVERDSMNTEAFF. CDR3 nucleotides: TGCAGCGTTGAACGGGACAGCATGAACACTGAAGCTTTCTTT.

The chain employs TRBV7-3 and TRBJ2-1; 7 bases are shared with TRBD2. Germline assignment: CDR1 SGHTA and CDR2 FQGTGA. Trimming removed 6 bases from V and 0 bases from J; junction bases left unmatched: 8. The CDR3 runs to 16 residues. DNA for the CDR3: TGTGCCAGCAGTCGCGGGAGTTCCATCTCCTACAATGAGCAGTTCTTC. Protein product: CASSRGSSISYNEQFF.

About this clonotype itself: A much larger clone differs from this one at a single base, so this may be a read error. This rearrangement joins TRBV15 to TRBJ2-3; D is ambiguous. Germline-derived CDR1 and CDR2 are LNHNV and YYDKDF (reference sequence). This CDR3 contains 14 residues. For the CDR3, the DNA is TGTGTCACCAGCAGTGACCCTGGGACAGATACGCAGTATTTT. This gives the protein CVTSSDPGTDTQYF.

Points on this clonotype: A read error is possible here, since a much larger clone lies one base away. J is TRBJ2-1 and V is TRBV6-2 or TRBV6-3; a weak D match, TRBD1 (5 bases). The CDR3 length is 15 residues. The V gene's germline CDR1 is MNHEY and CDR2 SVGEGT. CDR3 coding DNA: TGTGCCAGCAATTACATGACAGTGGGTACACAAAAGCAGTTCTTC. This codes for CASNYMTVGTQKQFF.

This clonotype was counted ten times or more. V is TRBV18 and J is TRBJ2-3; no firm D call. The CDR3 has 14 amino acids. Germline V gene sequence: CDR1 KGHSH, CDR2 LQKENI. V lost 1 base to trimming and J lost 4 bases, with 9 bases between them. CDR3 in amino acids: CASSPLPLADTQYF. For the CDR3, the DNA is TGTGCCAGCTCACCACTCCCCTTGGCAGATACGCAGTATTTT.

This clonotype has only a few counts. The chain employs TRBV7-2 and TRBJ2-3; possible D gene TRBD2, 6 bases. Trimming shortened V by 3 bases and J by 3 bases, and 10 bases separated the two germline ends. Germline lookup yields CDR1 SGHTA and CDR2 FQGNSA. CDR3 length: 14 residues. This CDR3 reads CASSLEGATDTQYF. CDR3 DNA: TGTGCCAGCAGCTTGGAGGGAGCAACAGATACGCAGTATTTT.

This clonotype was recorded a few times. J is TRBJ2-3 and V is TRBV29-1, with D tentatively TRBD2 (6 bases). The CDR3 contains 11 residues. From germline, CDR1 is SQVTM and CDR2 ANQGSEA. Trimming took 7 bases from V and 5 from J, leaving 10 bases between them. CDR3 nucleotide sequence: TGCAGCGGGGGACTGGGAGATACGCAGTATTTT. It yields the protein CSGGLGDTQYF.

This clonotype was detected ten times or more. V and J are TRBV7-9 and TRBJ2-1; D remains ambiguous. V was cut by 2 bases and J by 8 bases, with 16 bases left in between. Per germline, CDR1 SEHNR and CDR2 FQNEAQ (reference sequence). The CDR3 loop spans 15 amino acids. CDR3 loop: CASSLSRGAAYEQFF. CDR3 sequence (DNA): TGTGCCAGCAGCTTAAGCCGAGGCGCCGCCTATGAGCAGTTCTTC.

The J gene is TRBJ2-7, the V gene TRBV20-1; TRBD2 matches at 8 bases. CDR3 length: 14 amino acids. CDR1 is DFQATT, CDR2 SNEGSKA, per germline (reference sequence). J was trimmed by 1 base and V by 1 base; bases with no gene match: 3. This chain's CDR3 is CSARGTSGSYEQYF. The CDR3 DNA is TGCAGTGCTAGAGGTACTAGCGGTTCCTACGAGCAGTACTTC.

In this sample, this clonotype turned up many times. The CDR3 protein is CASSQADRGLSTDTQYF. CDR3 nucleotides: TGTGCCAGCAGCCAAGCCGACAGGGGGCTTAGCACAGATACGCAGTATTTT. The J gene is TRBJ2-3, the V gene TRBV11-2; TRBD1 agrees at 10 bases. V trimming: 5 bases; J trimming: 0 bases; junction bases outside the gene matches: 8. The CDR3 sequence is 17 residues long. Germline lookup yields CDR1 SGHAT and CDR2 FQNNGV. Using reference TRBV11-2 and TRBJ2-3 for the parts outside the CDR3, the full variable domain is EAGVAQSPRYKIIEKRQSVAFWCNPISGHATLYWYQQILGQGPKLLIQFQNNGVVDDSQLPKDRFSAERLKGVDSTLKIQPAKLEDSAVYLCASSQADRGLSTDTQYFGPGTRLTVL.

This clonotype turned up a few times. The rearrangement links TRBV20-1 to TRBJ2-3; 9 positions match TRBD1. J was trimmed by 6 bases and V by 4 bases; bases with no gene match: 11. Looked up from germline, CDR1 is DFQATT and CDR2 is SNEGSKA (reference sequence). The CDR3 sequence is 15 residues long. For the CDR3, the DNA is TGCAGTGCTAACCGGGGACAGGGCCTTTTGGATACGCAGTATTTT. Translated: CSANRGQGLLDTQYF.

This clonotype appeared a few times. V and J are TRBV20-1 and TRBJ1-5; D gene unclear. In germline, CDR1 is DFQATT, CDR2 SNEGSKA (reference sequence). The CDR3 runs 11 residues. Trimming left V 3 bases short and J 6 bases short, with 6 bases between. CDR3: CSASLSQPQHF. The CDR3 DNA reads as TGCAGTGCTAGTTTATCTCAGCCCCAGCATTTT.

This clonotype occurred a few times. The genes are TRBV24-1 and TRBJ2-7; weak D call: TRBD1 (5 bases). CDR1 and CDR2 (germline): KGHDR, SFDVKD. With 4 bases removed from V and 2 bases from J, the gap between germline ends came to 17 bases. The CDR3 runs 16 residues. For the CDR3, the DNA is TGTGCCACCAGTGACTCCGACAGATCGGATGCCTACGAGCAGTACTTC. Its translation is CATSDSDRSDAYEQYF.

V gene TRBV5-1 combines with J gene TRBJ2-3, with 9 nucleotides matching TRBD2. This CDR3 is built from 19 residues. With 2 bases clipped from V and 3 bases from J, the junction kept 16 bases outside the gene matches. The germline CDR1 and CDR2 sequences are SGHRS and YFSETQ. As DNA, the CDR3 is TGCGCCAGCAGCTTCGGGACTAGCAAAGGAGGCCGGGAGACAGATACGCAGTATTTT. This sequence encodes CASSFGTSKGGRETDTQYF.

This clonotype has a count of ten or more. This rearrangement joins TRBV12-3 or TRBV12-4 to TRBJ1-6; D unclear. The ends were cut back, 2 bases at V and 7 bases at J, with 12 bases in the middle. The CDR3 totals 15 residues. The CDR3: CASSLWYGSNSPLHF. The DNA of the CDR3 is TGTGCCAGCAGTTTATGGTACGGCTCCAATTCACCCCTCCACTTT.

This clonotype was seen repeatedly, ten times or more. The chain uses TRBV20-1 and TRBJ2-7, with D perhaps matching TRBD1 (5 bases). Germline-derived CDR1 and CDR2 are DFQATT and SNEGSKA (reference sequence). Trimming left V 5 bases short and J 9 bases short, with 14 bases between. The CDR3 length is 11 residues. DNA for the CDR3: TGCAGTGCTGTCGACAGCCTCCGGCAGTACTTC. Amino acid sequence: CSAVDSLRQYF.

The chain combines TRBV29-1 with TRBJ2-3; D possibly matches TRBD1 or TRBD2 (7 bases each). Germline V gene data show CDR1 as SQVTM and CDR2 as ANQGSEA. V was shortened by 1 base and J by 4 bases, with 12 bases between the two germline ends. This CDR3 spans 14 amino acids. The CDR3 is CSVEGRGGSDTQYF. CDR3 sequence (DNA): TGCAGCGTTGAAGGCAGGGGGGGTTCAGATACGCAGTATTTT.

This clonotype appeared many times. The chain uses TRBV7-2 and TRBJ1-1; D gene uncertain. CDR1 and CDR2 from the germline V gene are SGHTA and FQGNSA. The CDR3 loop spans 13 amino acids. The V gene lost 3 bases and the J gene lost 0 bases, with 5 bases spanning the gap. The CDR3 loop is CASSFRVNTEAFF. CDR3 nucleotides: TGTGCCAGCAGCTTTCGAGTGAACACTGAAGCTTTCTTT.

This clonotype has ten or more counts. J is TRBJ1-1 and V is TRBV5-1; D uncertain. Trimming removed 2 bases at V and 0 bases at J, with 14 bases between. This CDR3 comprises 16 residues. CDR1 SGHRS and CDR2 YFSETQ come from the germline V gene. CDR3 sequence reads: CASSFGVLAVNTEAFF. The CDR3, as DNA: TGCGCCAGCAGCTTCGGGGTTCTGGCGGTGAACACTGAAGCTTTCTTT.

The chain combines TRBV11-3 with TRBJ1-1; D gene uncertain. Trimming shortened V by 1 base and J by 0 bases, and 9 bases separated the two germline ends. CDR3 length equals 15 residues. Germline V gene lookup returns CDR1 SGHNT and CDR2 YENEEA. The CDR3 loop reads CASSLGGTMNTEAFF. DNA for the CDR3: TGTGCCAGCAGCTTAGGAGGTACAATGAACACTGAAGCTTTCTTT.

The V gene is TRBV7-7, the J gene TRBJ2-5; 16 nucleotides align to TRBD2. V dropped 3 bases and J dropped 2; count of bases not matched to a gene: 0. CDR3 length: 16 amino acids. CDR1 is SSHAT, CDR2 FNYEAQ, per germline (reference sequence). CDR3 in DNA: TGTGCCAGCAGCTTGGGACTAGCGGGAGGGCAAGAGACCCAGTACTTC. Translated: CASSLGLAGGQETQYF.

This sequence joins TRBV6-4 and TRBJ2-6, with D perhaps matching TRBD1 (5 bases). The V end lost 6 bases, the J end lost 0 bases, and 9 bases lay between the germline ends. CDR3 length: 15 residues. Germline V gives CDR1 MRHNA, CDR2 SNTAGT. The CDR3 DNA reads TGTGCCAGCAGCAGAGACAGCTCTGGGGCCAACGTCCTGACTTTC. Translating gives CASSRDSSGANVLTF.